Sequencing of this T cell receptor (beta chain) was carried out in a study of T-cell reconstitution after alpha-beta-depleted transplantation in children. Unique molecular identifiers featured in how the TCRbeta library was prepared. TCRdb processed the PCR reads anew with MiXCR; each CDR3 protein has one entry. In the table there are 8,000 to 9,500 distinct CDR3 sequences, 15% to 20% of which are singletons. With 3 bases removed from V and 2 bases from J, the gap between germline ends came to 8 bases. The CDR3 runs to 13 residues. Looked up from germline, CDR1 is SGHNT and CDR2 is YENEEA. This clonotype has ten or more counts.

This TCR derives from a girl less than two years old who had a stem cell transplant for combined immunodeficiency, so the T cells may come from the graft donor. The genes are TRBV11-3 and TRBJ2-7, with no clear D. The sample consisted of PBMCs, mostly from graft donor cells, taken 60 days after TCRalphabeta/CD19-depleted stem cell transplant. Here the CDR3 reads CASSFTATYEQYF. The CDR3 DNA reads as TGTGCCAGCAGCTTTACGGCGACCTACGAGCAGTACTTC.